This entry lists 21 T cell receptor beta chains sequenced from one sample in a study of blood T cells in healthy people across ages. Through a sample-barcoded 5' primer and a J-beta primer mix, a second PCR was run for about 7 to 12 cycles. One entry per CDR3 protein, called by TCRdb with MiXCR from the 5' RACE reads. The repertoire holds 600,000 to 650,000 distinct CDR3 sequences, with 58% as singletons. Source material: blood. The receptor source for this set is a man aged 60 to 75 in good health.

The CDR3 here is CASSSEAGGPMDEQYF. CDR3 nucleotide sequence: TGCGCCAGCAGCTCCGAAGCGGGGGGCCCCATGGATGAGCAGTACTTC. V is TRBV5-1 and J is TRBJ2-5; 9 nucleotides match TRBD2. Trimming at V came to 3 bases and at J to 11 bases, leaving 17 bases not matched to a gene. The CDR3 spans 16 residues. In germline, CDR1 is SGHRS, CDR2 YFSETQ.

This clonotype occurred a few times. At one end, the junction sequence differs from germline, possibly due to a read error. This chain connects TRBV4-1 to TRBJ2-3; unclear D gene. The length of the CDR3 is 15 residues. Germline V gene data show CDR1 as MGHRA and CDR2 as YSYEKL. The chain's CDR3 is CASSQDEASTDTRYF. In DNA, the CDR3 is TGCGCCAGCAGCCAAGATGAGGCCAGCACAGATACGCGGTATTTT.

The V gene is TRBV2, the J gene TRBJ1-1; D is ambiguous. CDR1 and CDR2 from the germline V gene are SNHLY and FYNNEI. The V end lost 4 bases, the J end lost 5 bases, and 14 bases lay between the germline ends. The CDR3 spans 14 residues. CDR3 coding DNA: TGTGCCAGCAGTGTCGAGGGAGGATTGACTGAAGCTTTCTTT. Its protein is CASSVEGGLTEAFF.

This clonotype was seen a few times. V usage is TRBV7-2 and J usage is TRBJ1-6, with TRBD1 identical over 7 bases. Germline assignment: CDR1 SGHTA and CDR2 FQGNSA. The CDR3 covers 15 residues. Trimming took 1 base from V and 9 from J; bases not matched to a gene: 6. CDR3 residues: CASSLEGTAFSPLHF. CDR3 coding DNA: TGTGCCAGCAGCTTAGAGGGGACAGCATTTTCACCCCTCCACTTT.

This clonotype was detected a few times. The V gene is TRBV10-3, the J gene TRBJ1-4, with a weak D call TRBD1 (6 bases). The CDR3 is made up of 14 amino acids. Per the germline V gene, CDR1 is ENHRY and CDR2 is SYGVKD. V lost 2 bases and J 6 bases, leaving 10 bases between the germline ends. The CDR3 coding sequence is TGTGCCATCAGTGAGACCCGGACAGATGAAAAACTGTTTTTT. Its translation is CAISETRTDEKLFF.

The sample holds a few counts of this clonotype. This sequence joins TRBV10-3 and TRBJ2-5; 9 positions match TRBD2. This CDR3 is 15 amino acids long. Trimming removed 10 bases from V and 0 bases from J; junction bases left unmatched: 9. Germline CDR1 reads ENHRY; CDR2 reads SYGVKD. Here the CDR3 reads CATSYQRGDQETQYF. For the CDR3, the DNA is TGTGCCACATCGTATCAGCGGGGGGACCAAGAGACCCAGTACTTC.

The V gene is TRBV20-1, the J gene TRBJ2-7; 10 bases match TRBD1. The CDR3 is made up of 14 amino acids. The V and J ends lost 0 bases and 6 bases, in that order; junction bases with no gene match: 5. Germline assignment: CDR1 DFQATT and CDR2 SNEGSKA (reference sequence). CDR3 loop: CSARDPGTGAEQYF. The CDR3 DNA follows: TGCAGTGCTAGAGATCCCGGGACAGGGGCCGAGCAGTACTTC.

The chain has TRBV4-2 and TRBJ1-1; TRBD1 aligns across 7 bases. Per germline, CDR1 LGHNA and CDR2 YNFKEQ. The CDR3 extends over 12 amino acids. Losses at the gene ends were 4 bases for V and 11 bases for J; bases not matched to a gene: 7. Here the CDR3 reads CASSLRQGEAFF. For the CDR3, the DNA is TGTGCCAGCAGCCTGAGACAGGGCGAGGCTTTCTTT.

This rearrangement joins TRBV7-8 to TRBJ2-1; TRBD1 aligns across 8 bases. CDR3 length: 13 amino acids. Unmatched junction bases numbered 8, after V lost 3 bases and J lost 13 bases. The germline V gene has CDR1 SGHVS and CDR2 FQNEAQ. DNA of the CDR3: TGTGCCAGCAGCTTTAAAACAGGGGGTATTCAGTTCTTC. This translates into CASSFKTGGIQFF.

About this clonotype itself: No DNA is shown, since the ends of the CDR3 on it are uncertain; the CDR3 is the one TCRdb lists. The chain combines TRBV7-5 with TRBJ2-4; TRBD2, the D gene given by the table, was not confirmed from the DNA. TRBV7-5 is tagged as a pseudogene. The CDR3 has 21 amino acids, counting both end residues. This chain's CDR3 is CISVPEAWGEVGVLGFYEQYF.

The chain couples TRBV6-5 to TRBJ1-4; D is possibly TRBD1 (5 bases). Trimming pared 8 bases from V and 0 bases from J, leaving 13 bases between. Germline CDR1 and CDR2: MNHEY and SVGAGI. This CDR3 contains 15 residues. The CDR3 coding sequence is TGTGCCAGCGGCCGGGGCGTTGCAACTAATGAAAAACTGTTTTTT. Translation gives CASGRGVATNEKLFF.

V and J are TRBV29-1 and TRBJ1-2, with D maybe TRBD1 (6 bases). In germline, CDR1 is SQVTM, CDR2 ANQGSEA. V lost 4 bases to trimming and J lost 4 bases, with 16 bases between them. The CDR3 is made up of 14 amino acids. The CDR3 region has the DNA TGCAGCGTTGCCCTCCTAACAGGGACCTATGGCTACACCTTC. It translates to CSVALLTGTYGYTF.

The chain employs TRBV20-1 and TRBJ1-2, with 9 bases aligning to TRBD1. The CDR3 consists of 13 residues. Germline V gives CDR1 DFQATT, CDR2 SNEGSKA (reference sequence). V trimming: 5 bases; J trimming: 2 bases; junction bases outside the gene matches: 3. The CDR3 DNA sequence: TGCAGTGCTGGGACAGGGCAGAACTATGGCTACACCTTC. It encodes CSAGTGQNYGYTF.

The chain links TRBV29-1 to TRBJ1-2, with TRBD1 as a possible D gene (5 bases). This CDR3 contains 12 residues. Trimming cost V 8 bases and J 8 bases, with 18 bases left between them. The germline V gene encodes CDR1 SQVTM and CDR2 ANQGSEA. In DNA form, the CDR3 reads TGCAGCTCCGACAGTGGCGAAGGCGGCTACACCTTC. Encoded protein: CSSDSGEGGYTF. Looking up the rest from reference TRBV29-1 and TRBJ1-2 gives the full variable domain: SAVISQKPSRDICQRGTSLTIQCQVDSQVTMMFWYRQQPGQSLTLIATANQGSEATYESGFVIDKFPISRPNLTFSTLTVSNMSPEDSSIYLCSSDSGEGGYTFGSGTRLTVV.

CDR3: CASRQLGEQYF. For the CDR3, the DNA is TGTGCCAGCAGGCAACTAGGAGAGCAGTACTTC. The chain joins TRBV2 to TRBJ2-7; tentatively, D is TRBD2 (5 bases). Germline CDR1 is SNHLY and CDR2 is FYNNEI. Between the trimmed V and J ends, which lost 6 bases and 7 bases, there was a span of 10 bases. The length of the CDR3 is 11 residues.

The chain uses TRBV6-5 and TRBJ2-7; TRBD1 agrees at 8 bases. The DNA end is more similar to TRBJ2-5, so the J call may be wrong. The CDR3 consists of 15 residues. The V gene's germline CDR1 is MNHEY and CDR2 SVGAGI. CDR3 nucleotide sequence: TGTGCCAGCAGTACGTGGACAGGGTCGGGGGAGACCCAGTACTTC. It codes for CASSTWTGSGETQYF.

The CDR3: CASSPGLGDRNEQFF. The DNA of the CDR3 is TGCGCCAGCAGCCCGGGGCTAGGGGATAGGAATGAGCAGTTCTTC. V usage is TRBV5-1 and J usage is TRBJ2-1; D is possibly TRBD1 or TRBD2 (5 bases each). V shed 4 bases and J shed 7 bases, with 18 bases lying between them. CDR1 is SGHRS and CDR2 is YFSETQ in the germline V gene. The CDR3 length is 15 residues.

The gene calls are TRBV29-1 and TRBJ2-5, with TRBD2 as a possible D gene (6 bases). V was cut by 4 bases and J by 4 bases, with 13 bases left in between. Germline CDR1 and CDR2: SQVTM and ANQGSEA. The CDR3 runs 13 residues. The CDR3 loop is CSVGRETRETQYF. The CDR3 DNA is TGCAGCGTTGGGAGGGAAACCCGAGAGACCCAGTACTTC.

This sequence joins TRBV6-1 and TRBJ1-6; D possibly corresponds to TRBD1 (5 bases). Germline V lookup: CDR1 MNHNS, CDR2 SASEGT. Trimming shortened V by 11 bases and J by 4 bases, and 12 bases separated the two germline ends. The length of the CDR3 is 13 residues. Here the CDR3 reads CAGGSVYNSPLHF. The CDR3 DNA follows: TGTGCCGGGGGGAGCGTATATAATTCACCCCTCCACTTT.

The V and J genes are TRBV7-2 and TRBJ2-1; no firm D call. The J call could be wrong; TRBJ2-7 is a better fit for the DNA end. The CDR3 contains 16 residues. The germline V gene has CDR1 SGHTA and CDR2 FQGNSA. The CDR3 loop is CASSFDRASSYNEQYF. CDR3 bases: TGTGCCAGCAGCTTCGACCGTGCGAGCTCCTACAATGAGCAGTACTTC.

The chain recombines TRBV20-1 with TRBJ2-4, with TRBD2 matching 7 bases. The J segment lost 8 bases and the V segment lost 4 bases, leaving 17 bases of the junction unmatched. The CDR3 covers 16 residues. The germline gives CDR1 DFQATT, CDR2 SNEGSKA (reference sequence). CDR3: CSAKRRGEGFSYIQYF. Written as DNA, the CDR3 is TGCAGTGCTAAGAGACGGGGGGAAGGTTTTTCATACATTCAGTACTTC.